This is a list of T cell receptor beta chains from one sample in a study of CD8 T cells in ankylosing spondylitis. Each CDR3 protein is one row after TCRdb ran MiXCR on the 5' RACE reads. The table lists fewer than 550,000 distinct CDR3 sequences, roughly 5.3% of them singletons. Source material: blood, either unsorted or a sorted T cell fraction (not recorded which). The receptors were gathered from a male donor with ankylosing spondylitis. Both conserved end residues are part of each CDR3. Each record gives: V gene, J gene, D gene, clone size, CDR3 protein, CDR3 DNA. A D gene is named only where the DNA matches it firmly. Clone size is shown for a subset of rows, as once, few, many or a class of expanded clone.

>TRBV20-1|TRBJ1-1|-|many
CSAPSMNTEAFF
TGCAGTGCTCCCTCTATGAACACTGAAGCTTTCTTT
>TRBV7-9|TRBJ2-1|-|few
CASSRTIGVAEQFF
TGTGCCAGCAGCCGCACGATTGGGGTAGCTGAGCAGTTCTTC
>TRBV7-2|TRBJ1-1|-|many
CASSSIPGPVTEAFF
TGTGCCAGCAGCTCCATTCCCGGGCCGGTCACTGAAGCTTTCTTT
>TRBV25-1|TRBJ2-7|TRBD1|many
CASSGLIQGGEQYF
TGTGCCAGCAGTGGCTTAATACAGGGGGGCGAGCAGTACTTC
>TRBV12-3/TRBV12-4|TRBJ2-2|-|many
CASTRGAPTGELFF
TGTGCCAGCACCCGCGGGGCACCCACCGGGGAGCTGTTTTTT
>TRBV29-1|TRBJ1-2|-|many
CSVLSEHRPRTNYGYTF
TGCAGCGTTTTAAGCGAACACCGCCCCAGAACTAACTATGGCTACACCTTC
>TRBV4-1|TRBJ2-5|-|many
CASSPTPDIQETQYF
TGCGCCAGCAGCCCTACCCCGGATATACAAGAGACCCAGTACTTC
>TRBV28|TRBJ1-5|TRBD1|many
CASSFGDRADQPQHF
TGTGCCAGCAGTTTCGGGGACAGGGCCGATCAGCCCCAGCATTTT
>TRBV28|TRBJ2-7|-|few
CATTPSPDGSYEQYF
TGTGCCACCACACCCTCCCCCGACGGCTCCTACGAGCAGTACTTC
>TRBV5-5|TRBJ2-5|-|many
CASSLGVTEETQYF
TGTGCCAGCAGCTTGGGAGTCACTGAAGAGACCCAGTACTTC
>TRBV20-1|TRBJ1-1|-|many
CSGQRGRNRNTEAFF
TGCAGTGGCCAAAGGGGGAGAAACAGAAACACTGAAGCTTTCTTT
>TRBV10-3|TRBJ2-1|-|many
CAISESVREQFF
TGTGCCATCAGTGAGTCGGTACGAGAGCAGTTCTTC
>TRBV4-3|TRBJ2-7|TRBD2|-
CASSQERGTRGTSYEQYF
TGCGCCAGCAGCCAAGAGAGGGGGACTAGAGGAACCTCCTACGAGCAGTACTTC
>TRBV4-3|TRBJ1-1|-|many
CASSLRSGGRGTEAFF
TGCGCCAGCAGCCTCCGGAGCGGGGGGCGAGGGACTGAAGCTTTCTTT
>TRBV20-1|TRBJ2-3|TRBD2|-
CCARDAGSGRTDTQYF
TGCTGTGCTAGAGACGCGGGTAGCGGGAGGACAGATACGCAGTATTTT
>TRBV5-1|TRBJ2-7|-|many
CASTPVGNLGSYEQYF
TGCGCCAGCACCCCGGTTGGGAATTTGGGTTCCTACGAGCAGTACTTC
>TRBV29-1|TRBJ1-2|TRBD1|many
CSVGINRGSYGYTF
TGCAGCGTTGGGATAAACAGGGGATCTTATGGCTACACCTTC
>TRBV12-3/TRBV12-4|TRBJ2-1|-|many
CASSLSRRLALAQTWVHNEQFF
TGTGCCAGCAGTTTAAGTCGGAGGTTGGCTCTTGCACAGACGTGGGTACACAATGAGCAGTTCTTC
>TRBV18|TRBJ2-1|TRBD2|few
CASSQGTSGRGEQFF
TGTGCCAGCTCTCAAGGGACTAGCGGGAGAGGGGAGCAGTTCTTC
>TRBV12-3/TRBV12-4|TRBJ2-7|-|many
CASSLEDGPSYEQYF
TGTGCCAGCAGTTTAGAGGACGGACCCTCCTACGAGCAGTACTTC
>TRBV5-1|TRBJ1-5|TRBD1|many
CASRAGTVGNQPQHF
TGCGCCAGCAGGGCCGGGACAGTGGGCAATCAGCCCCAGCATTTT
>TRBV18|TRBJ2-2|-|few
CASSPIGNTGELFF
TGTGCCAGCTCACCGATCGGGAACACCGGGGAGCTGTTTTTT
>TRBV11-2|TRBJ1-6|-|many
CASSLSPNSPLHF
TGTGCCAGCAGCTTAAGTCCTAATTCACCCCTCCACTTT
>TRBV7-9|TRBJ1-1|-|many
CASSLDPVGATEAFF
TGTGCCAGCAGCTTAGATCCTGTCGGGGCCACTGAAGCTTTCTTT
>TRBV2|TRBJ1-2|TRBD1|many
CASSLGQAYGYTF
TGTGCCAGCAGTCTGGGACAGGCCTATGGCTACACCTTC
>TRBV20-1|TRBJ1-1|TRBD1|many
CSANDRGQNSNTEAFF
TGCAGTGCCAATGACAGGGGCCAAAACTCGAACACTGAAGCTTTCTTT